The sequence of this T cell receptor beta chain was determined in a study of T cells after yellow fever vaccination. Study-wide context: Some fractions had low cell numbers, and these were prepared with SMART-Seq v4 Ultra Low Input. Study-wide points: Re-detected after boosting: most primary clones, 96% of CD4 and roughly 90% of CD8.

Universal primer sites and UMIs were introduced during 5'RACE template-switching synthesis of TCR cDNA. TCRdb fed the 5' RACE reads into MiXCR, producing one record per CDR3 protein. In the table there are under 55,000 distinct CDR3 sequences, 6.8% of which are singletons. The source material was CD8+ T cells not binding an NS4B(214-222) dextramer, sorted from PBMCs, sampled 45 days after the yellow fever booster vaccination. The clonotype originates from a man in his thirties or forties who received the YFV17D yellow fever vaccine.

The CDR3 is CASSRETDDEQYF. CDR3 bases: TGTGCCAGTAGTCGTGAGACTGACGACGAGCAGTACTTC. The V call is TRBV19, the J call TRBJ2-7; D ambiguous. V was clipped by 5 bases and J by 5 bases, with 13 bases between them. This CDR3 contains 13 residues. Germline loops: CDR1 LNHDA, CDR2 SQIVND (reference sequence). The full variable domain, with the rest looked up from reference TRBV19 and TRBJ2-7, is DGGITQSPKYLFRKEGQNVTLSCEQNLNHDAMYWYRQDPGQGLRLIYYSQIVNDFQKGDIAEGYSVSREKKESFPLTVTSAQKNPTAFYLCASSRETDDEQYFGPGTRLTVT.